This T cell receptor (beta chain) was sequenced for a study of blood T cell dynamics during melanoma immunotherapy. Study background: First-line therapy was either pembrolizumab or nivolumab with ipilimumab for metastatic melanoma.

The time point is: pre-treatment baseline. Sampling occurred pretreatment (T0) and at week 3 (W3), after cycle one of checkpoint blockade. Disease control meant complete response, partial response or stable disease at 12 weeks. A note on this clone: No antigen is known for it.

Profiled with immunoSEQ multiplex PCR; TCRdb holds only in-frame clones, not every one. Of approximately 23,000 clones in the sample, 89% were seen once. General study findings and limits: Unlike progressors, later disease-control patients had W3 repertoires gaining clonality or diversity.

The CDR3 consists of 13 residues. Trimming removed 8 bases at V and 4 bases at J, with 15 bases between. The germline gives CDR1 SNHLY, CDR2 FYNNEI. This sample comprised blood, obtained from a patient treated with checkpoint blockade. This chain connects TRBV2 to TRBJ2-7; no reliable D call. The clonotype was recovered from a human donor with melanoma. The CDR3 loop reads CASLRNGPYEQYF. The CDR3 DNA is TGTGCCAGCCTCAGGAATGGCCCTTACGAGCAGTACTTC.